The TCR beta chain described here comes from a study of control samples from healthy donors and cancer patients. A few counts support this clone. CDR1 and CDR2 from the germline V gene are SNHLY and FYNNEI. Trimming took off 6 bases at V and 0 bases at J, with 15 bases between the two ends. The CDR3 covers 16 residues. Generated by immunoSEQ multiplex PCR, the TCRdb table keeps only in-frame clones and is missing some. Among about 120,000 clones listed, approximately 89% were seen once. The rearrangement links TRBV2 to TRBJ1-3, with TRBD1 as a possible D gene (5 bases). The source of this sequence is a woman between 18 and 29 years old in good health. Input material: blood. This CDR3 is CASSSTASSSGNTIYF. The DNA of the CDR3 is TGTGCCAGCAGCTCGACAGCCTCAAGCTCTGGAAACACCATATATTTT. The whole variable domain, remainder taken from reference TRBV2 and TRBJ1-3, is EPEVTQTPSHQVTQMGQEVILRCVPISNHLYFYWYRQILGQKVEFLVSFYNNEISEKSEIFDDQFSVERPDGSNFTLKIRSTKLEDSAMYFCASSSTASSSGNTIYFGEGSWLTVV.